A selection of T cell receptor beta chains follows, all from one sample in a study of T cell responses to AZD1222 COVID-19 vaccine. The table came from immunoSEQ multiplex PCR; TCRdb's copy has only in-frame clones and leaves some out. The table lists 90,000 to 110,000 clones, roughly nine tenths of them singletons. The source material was peripheral blood, sampled on day 0 of AZD1222 vaccination. These receptors were obtained from an adult in good health. CDR3s include the opening cysteine and the closing phenylalanine or tryptophan. Each record gives: CDR3 length, clone size, J gene, D gene, V gene, CDR3 protein, CDR3 DNA. The D gene is left open where the match is weak. Clone size is given for some rows only: seen once, a few or many times, or a class if the clone is expanded.

cdr3_length: 17
clone_size: .
j_call: TRBJ2-2
d_call: .
v_call: TRBV5-1
cdr3_aa: CASSLATRAGDTGELFF
cdr3_nt: TGCGCCAGCAGCTTGGCCACCAGGGCTGGGGACACCGGGGAGCTGTTTTTT

cdr3_length: 16
clone_size: few
j_call: TRBJ1-5
d_call: .
v_call: TRBV5-1
cdr3_aa: CASSPRGDGANQPQHF
cdr3_nt: TGCGCCAGCAGCCCCAGAGGGGATGGGGCTAATCAGCCCCAGCATTTT

cdr3_length: 12
clone_size: .
j_call: TRBJ1-6
d_call: .
v_call: TRBV7-9
cdr3_aa: CASSSVNSPLHF
cdr3_nt: TGTGCCAGCAGTTCAGTCAATTCACCCCTCCACTTT

cdr3_length: 16
clone_size: .
j_call: TRBJ2-3
d_call: .
v_call: TRBV4-2
cdr3_aa: CASSHGLPPSTDTQYF
cdr3_nt: TGTGCCAGCAGCCATGGACTCCCACCCAGCACAGATACGCAGTATTTT

cdr3_length: 12
clone_size: .
j_call: TRBJ1-2
d_call: .
v_call: TRBV19
cdr3_aa: CASSLLGKGYTF
cdr3_nt: TGTGCCAGTTCCCTCCTCGGGAAAGGCTACACCTTC

cdr3_length: 14
clone_size: once
j_call: TRBJ1-2
d_call: .
v_call: TRBV9
cdr3_aa: CASSVGGANYGYTF
cdr3_nt: TGTGCCAGCAGCGTAGGGGGGGCTAACTATGGCTACACCTTC

cdr3_length: 18
clone_size: .
j_call: TRBJ2-1
d_call: TRBD2
v_call: TRBV11-3
cdr3_aa: CASSLAGTSGSSYNEQFF
cdr3_nt: TGTGCCAGCAGCTTAGCCGGGACTAGCGGAAGCTCCTACAATGAGCAGTTCTTC

cdr3_length: 15
clone_size: once
j_call: TRBJ2-1
d_call: .
v_call: TRBV4-2
cdr3_aa: CASSLADSSYNEQFF
cdr3_nt: TGTGCCAGCAGCCTAGCGGATAGCTCCTACAATGAGCAGTTCTTC

cdr3_length: 12
clone_size: .
j_call: TRBJ1-2
d_call: .
v_call: TRBV7-9
cdr3_aa: CASSPGPSGYTF
cdr3_nt: TGTGCCAGCAGCCCTGGACCCTCAGGCTACACCTTC

cdr3_length: 15
clone_size: .
j_call: TRBJ2-7
d_call: TRBD1
v_call: TRBV19
cdr3_aa: CASTLTGGQPYEQYF
cdr3_nt: TGTGCCAGTACCTTGACAGGGGGCCAACCCTACGAGCAGTACTTC

cdr3_length: 13
clone_size: .
j_call: TRBJ2-2
d_call: .
v_call: TRBV5-1
cdr3_aa: CASSPQGPGELFF
cdr3_nt: TGCGCCAGCAGCCCACAGGGACCCGGGGAGCTGTTTTTT

cdr3_length: 16
clone_size: .
j_call: TRBJ2-7
d_call: TRBD2
v_call: TRBV7-2
cdr3_aa: CASSTGLAGTYYEQYF
cdr3_nt: TGTGCCAGCAGCACCGGACTAGCGGGTACATACTACGAGCAGTACTTC

cdr3_length: 15
clone_size: .
j_call: TRBJ1-5
d_call: .
v_call: TRBV2
cdr3_aa: CASSEASSGNQPQHF
cdr3_nt: TGTGCCAGCAGTGAGGCCTCGAGTGGCAATCAGCCCCAGCATTTT

cdr3_length: 14
clone_size: .
j_call: TRBJ2-5
d_call: TRBD2
v_call: TRBV4-3
cdr3_aa: CASSPSLAAETQYF
cdr3_nt: TGCGCCAGCAGCCCCTCTCTAGCGGCGGAGACCCAGTACTTC

cdr3_length: 13
clone_size: .
j_call: TRBJ1-1
d_call: .
v_call: TRBV7-2
cdr3_aa: CASSSTPNTEAFF
cdr3_nt: TGTGCCAGCAGCTCTACACCGAACACTGAAGCTTTCTTT

cdr3_length: 13
clone_size: .
j_call: TRBJ1-5
d_call: TRBD1
v_call: TRBV18
cdr3_aa: CASDRGEKQPQHF
cdr3_nt: TGTGCCAGTGACAGGGGGGAGAAACAGCCCCAGCATTTT

cdr3_length: 17
clone_size: .
j_call: TRBJ1-6
d_call: .
v_call: TRBV5-5
cdr3_aa: CASSQGGIPPWNSPLHF
cdr3_nt: TGTGCCAGCAGCCAGGGCGGGATTCCGCCTTGGAATTCACCCCTCCACTTT